The present TCR beta chain was sequenced within a study of blood T cell repertoires in COVID-19. Study in general: In each case, the material was cDNA or gDNA derived from T cells, B-cell-depleted T cells, or PBMCs.

The CDR3 runs to 17 residues. Germline V lookup: CDR1 LNHDA, CDR2 SQIVND (reference sequence). The ends lost 5 bases at V and 6 bases at J; junction bases unmatched: 14. Generated by immunoSEQ multiplex PCR, the TCRdb table keeps only in-frame clones and is missing some. The data contain tens of thousands of clones, approximately 85% of them singletons. The source of this sequence is a man older than 75 with acute or convalescent COVID-19. The chain employs TRBV19 and TRBJ2-7; TRBD2 matches 12 bases. Input material: peripheral blood. This CDR3 is CASSSGTGMTSGSEQYF. CDR3 in DNA: TGTGCCAGTAGTTCCGGGACAGGGATGACTAGCGGGAGCGAGCAGTACTTC.